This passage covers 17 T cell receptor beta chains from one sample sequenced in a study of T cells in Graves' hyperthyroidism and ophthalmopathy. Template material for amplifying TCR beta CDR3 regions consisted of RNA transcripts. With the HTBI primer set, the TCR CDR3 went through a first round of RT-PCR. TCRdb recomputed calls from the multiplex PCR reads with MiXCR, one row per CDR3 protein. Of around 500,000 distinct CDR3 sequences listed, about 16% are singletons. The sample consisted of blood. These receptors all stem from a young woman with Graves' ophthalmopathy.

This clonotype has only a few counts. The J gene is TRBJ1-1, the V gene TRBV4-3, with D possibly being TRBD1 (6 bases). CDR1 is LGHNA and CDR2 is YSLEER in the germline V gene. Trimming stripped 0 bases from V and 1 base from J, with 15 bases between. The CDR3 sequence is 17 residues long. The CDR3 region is CASSQEAPTGRNTEAFF. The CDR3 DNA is TGCGCCAGCAGCCAAGAAGCCCCGACAGGCAGGAACACTGAAGCTTTCTTT.

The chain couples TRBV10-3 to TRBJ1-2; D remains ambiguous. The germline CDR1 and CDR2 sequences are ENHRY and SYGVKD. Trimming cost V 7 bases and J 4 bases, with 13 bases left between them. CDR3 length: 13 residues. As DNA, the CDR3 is TGTGCCATCACGGGCAGGATCGCCTATGGCTACACCTTC. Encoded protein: CAITGRIAYGYTF.

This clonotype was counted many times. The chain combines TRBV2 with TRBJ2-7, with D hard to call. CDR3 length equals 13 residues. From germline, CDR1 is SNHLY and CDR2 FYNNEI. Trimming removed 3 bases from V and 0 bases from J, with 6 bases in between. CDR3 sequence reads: CASSDGSSYEQYF. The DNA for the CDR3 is TGTGCCAGCAGTGATGGAAGCTCCTACGAGCAGTACTTC. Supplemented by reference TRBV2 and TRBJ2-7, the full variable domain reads EPEVTQTPSHQVTQMGQEVILRCVPISNHLYFYWYRQILGQKVEFLVSFYNNEISEKSEIFDDQFSVERPDGSNFTLKIRSTKLEDSAMYFCASSDGSSYEQYFGPGTRLTVT.

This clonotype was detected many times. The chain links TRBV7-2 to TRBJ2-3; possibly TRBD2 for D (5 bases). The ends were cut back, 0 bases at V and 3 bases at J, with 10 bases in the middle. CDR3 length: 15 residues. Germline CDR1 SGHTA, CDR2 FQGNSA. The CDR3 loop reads CASSLAGPGTDTQYF. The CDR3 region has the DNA TGTGCCAGCAGCTTAGCGGGCCCGGGAACAGATACGCAGTATTTT.

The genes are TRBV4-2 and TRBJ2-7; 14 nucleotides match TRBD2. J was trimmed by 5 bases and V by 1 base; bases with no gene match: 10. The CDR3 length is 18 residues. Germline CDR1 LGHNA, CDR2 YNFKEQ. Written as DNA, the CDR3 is TGTGCCAGCAGCCAAGTGGGGACTAGCGGGAGAGAGGGAGACGAGCAGTACTTC. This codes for CASSQVGTSGREGDEQYF.

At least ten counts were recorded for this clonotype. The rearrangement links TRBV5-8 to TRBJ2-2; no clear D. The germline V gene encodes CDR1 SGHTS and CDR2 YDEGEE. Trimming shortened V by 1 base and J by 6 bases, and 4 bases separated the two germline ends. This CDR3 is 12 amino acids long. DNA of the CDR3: TGTGCCAGCAGCTTGTACCCCGGGGAGCTGTTTTTT. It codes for CASSLYPGELFF.

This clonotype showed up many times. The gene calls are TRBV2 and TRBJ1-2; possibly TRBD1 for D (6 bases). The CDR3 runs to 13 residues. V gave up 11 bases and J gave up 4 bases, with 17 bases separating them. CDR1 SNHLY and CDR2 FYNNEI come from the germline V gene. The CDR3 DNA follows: TGTGCCCTCCTGGGGGCGAATACCTATGGCTACACCTTC. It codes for CALLGANTYGYTF.

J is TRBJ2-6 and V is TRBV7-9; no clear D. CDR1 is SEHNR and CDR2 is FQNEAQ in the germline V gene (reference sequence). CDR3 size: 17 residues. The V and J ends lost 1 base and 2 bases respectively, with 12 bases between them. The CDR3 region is CASSLGVGLAGANVLTF. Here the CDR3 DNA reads TGTGCCAGCAGCTTAGGAGTAGGGCTAGCTGGGGCCAACGTCCTGACTTTC.

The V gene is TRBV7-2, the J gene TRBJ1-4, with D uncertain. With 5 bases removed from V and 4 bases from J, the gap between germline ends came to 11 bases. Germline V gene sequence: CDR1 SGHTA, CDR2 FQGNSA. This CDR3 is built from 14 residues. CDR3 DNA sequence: TGTGCCAGCAGCGTCGGGTTCTTTAATGAAAAACTGTTTTTT. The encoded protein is CASSVGFFNEKLFF.

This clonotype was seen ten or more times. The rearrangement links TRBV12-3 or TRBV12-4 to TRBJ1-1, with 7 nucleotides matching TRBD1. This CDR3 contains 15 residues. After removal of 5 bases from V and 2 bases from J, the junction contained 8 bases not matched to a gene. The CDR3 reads CASSPTGQRNTEAFF. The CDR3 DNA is TGTGCCAGCAGTCCAACGGGACAGAGAAACACTGAAGCTTTCTTT.

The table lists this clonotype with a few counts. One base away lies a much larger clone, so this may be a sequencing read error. This CDR3 is CASTSQETQYF. CDR3 coding DNA: TGTGCCAGCACCTCCCAAGAGACCCAGTACTTC. The chain links TRBV11-2 to TRBJ2-5; no clear D. V dropped 7 bases and J dropped 1 base, with 4 bases sitting between them. Germline CDR1 SGHAT, CDR2 FQNNGV. The CDR3 extends over 11 amino acids.

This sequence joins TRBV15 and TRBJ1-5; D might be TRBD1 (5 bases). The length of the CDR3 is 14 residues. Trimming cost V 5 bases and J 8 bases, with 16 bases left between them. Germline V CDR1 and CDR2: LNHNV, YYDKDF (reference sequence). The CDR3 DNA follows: TGTGCCACCAGCCAGGTTAGGGGTGGGGAGCCCCAGCATTTT. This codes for CATSQVRGGEPQHF.

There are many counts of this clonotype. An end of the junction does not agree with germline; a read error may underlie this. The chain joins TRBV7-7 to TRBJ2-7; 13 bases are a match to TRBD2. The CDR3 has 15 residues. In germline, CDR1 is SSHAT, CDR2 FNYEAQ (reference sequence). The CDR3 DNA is TGTGCTAGCAGCCTAGGGACTAGCGGGACCTACGAGCAGTACTTC. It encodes CASSLGTSGTYEQYF.

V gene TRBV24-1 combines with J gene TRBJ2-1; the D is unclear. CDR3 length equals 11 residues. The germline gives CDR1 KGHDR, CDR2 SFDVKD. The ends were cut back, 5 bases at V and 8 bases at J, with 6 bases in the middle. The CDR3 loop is CATSVEDEQFF. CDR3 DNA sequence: TGTGCCACCAGTGTAGAGGATGAGCAGTTCTTC.

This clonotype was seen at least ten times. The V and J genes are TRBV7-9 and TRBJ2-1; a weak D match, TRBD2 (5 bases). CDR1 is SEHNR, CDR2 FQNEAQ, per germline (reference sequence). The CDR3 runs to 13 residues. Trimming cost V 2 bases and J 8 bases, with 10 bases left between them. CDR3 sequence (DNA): TGTGCCAGCAGCTTACGGAGCGGCCATGAGCAGTTCTTC. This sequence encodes CASSLRSGHEQFF.

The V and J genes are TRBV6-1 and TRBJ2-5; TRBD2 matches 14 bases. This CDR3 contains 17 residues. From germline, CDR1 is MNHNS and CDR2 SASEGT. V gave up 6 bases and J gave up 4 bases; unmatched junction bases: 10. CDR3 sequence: CASRPGTSGSVGETQYF. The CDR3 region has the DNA TGTGCCAGCAGGCCTGGGACTAGCGGGAGTGTGGGAGAGACCCAGTACTTC.

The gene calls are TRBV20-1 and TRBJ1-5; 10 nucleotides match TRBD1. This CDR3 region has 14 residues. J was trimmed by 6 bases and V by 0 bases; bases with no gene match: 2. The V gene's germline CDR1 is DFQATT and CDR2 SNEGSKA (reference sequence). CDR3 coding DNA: TGCAGTGCTAGAGAAGGGACAGGGGTTCAGCCCCAGCATTTT. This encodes CSAREGTGVQPQHF.